This T cell receptor beta chain was documented in a study of T cells in Graves' hyperthyroidism and ophthalmopathy. Germline V gene lookup returns CDR1 LNHDA and CDR2 SQIVND (reference sequence). This CDR3 region has 15 residues. Trimming took off 3 bases at V and 0 bases at J, with 11 bases between the two ends. RNA transcripts were the template for amplifying TCR beta CDR3 regions. Using the HTBI primer set, a first-round RT-PCR was run on the TCR CDR3. MiXCR, run by TCRdb on the multiplex PCR reads, gives a single entry per CDR3 protein. The top ten hold about a sixth of the sample, which has some 360,000 distinct CDR3 sequences, roughly 18% seen once. The authors took PBMCs from 8 to 10 ml fresh peripheral blood.

The V call is TRBV19, the J call TRBJ1-1; D gene uncertain. The sequence came from a woman between 40 and 50 years old with Graves' ophthalmopathy. The sample was blood. In DNA, the CDR3 is TGTGCCAGTAGTATTCAACCGGGGATGAACACTGAAGCTTTCTTT. Protein: CASSIQPGMNTEAFF.